A selection of T cell receptor beta chains follows, all from one sample in a study of T cells in Graves' hyperthyroidism and ophthalmopathy. TCRdb passed the multiplex PCR reads through MiXCR, listing each CDR3 protein once. The data hold roughly 560,000 distinct CDR3 sequences, with roughly 14% observed a single time. Sequenced: blood. These receptors originate from a woman aged 40 to 55 with Graves' ophthalmopathy. The CDR3 runs from the conserved cysteine through the conserved F or W. A D gene is named only where the DNA matches it firmly. Size is omitted from some rows. Given values are once, few, many or a class for expanded clones.

CDR3 DNA: TGCAGTGTTTCGAGGGATAGAGCCAAAAACATTCAGTACTTC
CDR3 protein: CSVSRDRAKNIQYF
J gene: TRBJ2-4
clone size: few
D gene: .
V gene: TRBV20-1

CDR3 DNA: TGTGCCAGCAGCCAAGGAGCTTTAGCGGGAGCCTACGAGCAGTACTTC
CDR3 protein: CASSQGALAGAYEQYF
J gene: TRBJ2-7
clone size: .
D gene: TRBD2
V gene: TRBV3-1

CDR3 DNA: TGTGCCAGCAGCTTAGCGAGTCACAGGATACCTGAAGCTTTCTTT
CDR3 protein: CASSLASHRIPEAFF
J gene: TRBJ1-1
clone size: .
D gene: .
V gene: TRBV7-2

CDR3 DNA: TGTGCCAGCACCAACACCTTCCGCGGCCACAGAGAGACCCAGTACTTC
CDR3 protein: CASTNTFRGHRETQYF
J gene: TRBJ2-5
clone size: many
D gene: .
V gene: TRBV6-2/TRBV6-3

CDR3 DNA: TGTGCCAGCAGTTATAAGCCGGGGGCGACATCCTACGAGCAGTACTTC
CDR3 protein: CASSYKPGATSYEQYF
J gene: TRBJ2-7
clone size: many
D gene: .
V gene: TRBV6-5

CDR3 DNA: TGTGCCAGCAGCGCGGGACCCACCGGGGAGCTGTTTTTT
CDR3 protein: CASSAGPTGELFF
J gene: TRBJ2-2
clone size: many
D gene: .
V gene: TRBV11-2

CDR3 DNA: TGTGCCAGCAGCTTAAAAGGGTCAGGGGGTTATGGCTACACCTTC
CDR3 protein: CASSLKGSGGYGYTF
J gene: TRBJ1-2
clone size: many
D gene: TRBD1
V gene: TRBV7-2

CDR3 DNA: TGCGCCAGCAGCTTCGAGCTATCGAACTACGAGCAGTACTTC
CDR3 protein: CASSFELSNYEQYF
J gene: TRBJ2-7
clone size: .
D gene: .
V gene: TRBV5-1

CDR3 DNA: TGTGCCAGCAGTTACCCAGGCGGGAGAAGAGAGACCCAGTACTTC
CDR3 protein: CASSYPGGRRETQYF
J gene: TRBJ2-5
clone size: many
D gene: TRBD2
V gene: TRBV6-2/TRBV6-3

CDR3 DNA: TGTGCCAGTAACCGAGGCTTCTCTGGAAACACCATATATTTT
CDR3 protein: CASNRGFSGNTIYF
J gene: TRBJ1-3
clone size: .
D gene: .
V gene: TRBV19

CDR3 DNA: TGTGCCAGCACGTTTGGGCTTGGGGCCAACGTCCTGACTTTC
CDR3 protein: CASTFGLGANVLTF
J gene: TRBJ2-6
clone size: many
D gene: .
V gene: TRBV12-3/TRBV12-4

CDR3 DNA: TGTGCCAGCAGCTTAGTAGTGACTAGGCAAGAGACCCAGTACTTC
CDR3 protein: CASSLVVTRQETQYF
J gene: TRBJ2-5
clone size: few
D gene: .
V gene: TRBV7-2

CDR3 DNA: TGTGCCAGCCCCCGGTGGACCGGGGAGCTGTTTTTT
CDR3 protein: CASPRWTGELFF
J gene: TRBJ2-2
clone size: .
D gene: .
V gene: TRBV7-2

CDR3 DNA: TGTGCCAGCAGTTTCTCCTACTCCTACGAGCAGTACTTC
CDR3 protein: CASSFSYSYEQYF
J gene: TRBJ2-7
clone size: many
D gene: .
V gene: TRBV27

CDR3 DNA: TGTGCCACCAGCAGAGCATACGAAGGCTACACCTTC
CDR3 protein: CATSRAYEGYTF
J gene: TRBJ1-2
clone size: many
D gene: .
V gene: TRBV15

CDR3 DNA: TGTGCCAGCAGCATAAGACAGATTTACGAGCAGTACTTC
CDR3 protein: CASSIRQIYEQYF
J gene: TRBJ2-7
clone size: many
D gene: .
V gene: TRBV12-3/TRBV12-4

CDR3 DNA: TGTGCCAGTAGTATAGTGGCTAGCGGCCCCTACGAGCAGTACTTC
CDR3 protein: CASSIVASGPYEQYF
J gene: TRBJ2-7
clone size: few
D gene: TRBD2
V gene: TRBV19

CDR3 DNA: TGTGCCAGCAGCTTAGGAGCGGGAAGGCACTACAATGAGCAGTTCTTC
CDR3 protein: CASSLGAGRHYNEQFF
J gene: TRBJ2-1
clone size: many
D gene: TRBD2
V gene: TRBV11-1

CDR3 DNA: TGCAGTGCTAGCTGGATTGGGGAGACCCAGTACTTC
CDR3 protein: CSASWIGETQYF
J gene: TRBJ2-5
clone size: .
D gene: .
V gene: TRBV20-1

CDR3 DNA: TGTGCCAGCAGCCCCACGTTGAGGGTCGTAAATCAGCCCCAGCATTTT
CDR3 protein: CASSPTLRVVNQPQHF
J gene: TRBJ1-5
clone size: .
D gene: .
V gene: TRBV11-2

CDR3 DNA: TGTGCCAGCAGGACAAGAGGGGGCCTCTTGGGCAATCAGCCCCAGCATTTT
CDR3 protein: CASRTRGGLLGNQPQHF
J gene: TRBJ1-5
clone size: many
D gene: TRBD1
V gene: TRBV6-4

CDR3 DNA: TGCGCCAGCAGCCAGGGCGGACAGGGCCAAGAGACCCAGTACTTC
CDR3 protein: CASSQGGQGQETQYF
J gene: TRBJ2-5
clone size: many
D gene: TRBD1
V gene: TRBV4-3

CDR3 DNA: TGTGCCAGCAGTCCGGCCGGGACGGCGAACACTGAAGCTTTCTTT
CDR3 protein: CASSPAGTANTEAFF
J gene: TRBJ1-1
clone size: many
D gene: .
V gene: TRBV27

CDR3 DNA: TGTGCCACCAGAGGACTAGCGGGAGCAAGTAGCACAGATACGCAGTATTTT
CDR3 protein: CATRGLAGASSTDTQYF
J gene: TRBJ2-3
clone size: many
D gene: TRBD2
V gene: TRBV24-1

CDR3 DNA: TGTGCCAGCAGGCCGGGCGGGCAGGGCAATCAGCCCCAGCATTTT
CDR3 protein: CASRPGGQGNQPQHF
J gene: TRBJ1-5
clone size: many
D gene: .
V gene: TRBV6-1

CDR3 DNA: TGTGCCAGCAGCCCTCCGCTAGCGGGATGGAAAAACATTCAGTACTTC
CDR3 protein: CASSPPLAGWKNIQYF
J gene: TRBJ2-4
clone size: many
D gene: TRBD2
V gene: TRBV7-8

CDR3 DNA: TGTGCCAGCAGACGTACAGGACGTCCCACAGATACGCAGTATTTT
CDR3 protein: CASRRTGRPTDTQYF
J gene: TRBJ2-3
clone size: many
D gene: .
V gene: TRBV6-1

CDR3 DNA: TGTGCCAGCAGCGTCAGGGGGGCTGAAGAAAAACTGTTTTTT
CDR3 protein: CASSVRGAEEKLFF
J gene: TRBJ1-4
clone size: many
D gene: TRBD1
V gene: TRBV12-3/TRBV12-4

CDR3 DNA: TGCAGTGCTCTCCAGCCGGGGAACACTGAAGCTTTCTTT
CDR3 protein: CSALQPGNTEAFF
J gene: TRBJ1-1
clone size: many
D gene: .
V gene: TRBV20-1

CDR3 DNA: TGTGCCAGCAGTTTTTCACCCGGGACAGGGCATGGCCACACCTTC
CDR3 protein: CASSFSPGTGHGHTF
J gene: TRBJ1-2
clone size: many
D gene: TRBD1
V gene: TRBV12-3/TRBV12-4

CDR3 DNA: TGCAGTGCTGTATGGTCGGGCACCGGGGAGCTGTTTTTT
CDR3 protein: CSAVWSGTGELFF
J gene: TRBJ2-2
clone size: few
D gene: .
V gene: TRBV20-1

CDR3 DNA: TGTGCCAGCAGCTTAGCTTCAGCGGGAACCGGGGAGCTGTTTTTT
CDR3 protein: CASSLASAGTGELFF
J gene: TRBJ2-2
clone size: .
D gene: TRBD2
V gene: TRBV11-3

CDR3 DNA: TGTGCCAGCAACCTCGGGACCAACGGCGAGCAGTACTTC
CDR3 protein: CASNLGTNGEQYF
J gene: TRBJ2-7
clone size: many
D gene: .
V gene: TRBV9

CDR3 DNA: TGCAGTGCTAGGCTCTCCGGCACCGGGGAGCTGTTTTTT
CDR3 protein: CSARLSGTGELFF
J gene: TRBJ2-2
clone size: .
D gene: .
V gene: TRBV20-1

CDR3 DNA: TGCAGTGCTAGAGATCCTCTAATAGCAGTGGGGGGGGAGACCCAGTACTTC
CDR3 protein: CSARDPLIAVGGETQYF
J gene: TRBJ2-5
clone size: many
D gene: TRBD2
V gene: TRBV20-1

CDR3 DNA: TGTGCCAGCAGTCTCGGACTAGCGGGGGGGCTGGGGCCAGAGACCCAGTACTTC
CDR3 protein: CASSLGLAGGLGPETQYF
J gene: TRBJ2-5
clone size: .
D gene: TRBD2
V gene: TRBV28

CDR3 DNA: TGTGCCAGCAGTCCGCGGGGGGGTAAAATACGGAACACTGAAGCTTTCTTT
CDR3 protein: CASSPRGGKIRNTEAFF
J gene: TRBJ1-1
clone size: many
D gene: .
V gene: TRBV28

CDR3 DNA: TGCAGTGCTAGAGAGGGGTGGAAGCTAGGAGGAGCTTTCTTT
CDR3 protein: CSAREGWKLGGAFF
J gene: TRBJ1-1
clone size: .
D gene: .
V gene: TRBV20-1

CDR3 DNA: TGTGCCAGCAGTTTGCGCAGGTATAGCAATCAGCCCCAGCATTTT
CDR3 protein: CASSLRRYSNQPQHF
J gene: TRBJ1-5
clone size: many
D gene: .
V gene: TRBV27

CDR3 DNA: TGTGCCAGCAGTTACCGGGACAGGGGGCCTCGGACTGAAGCTTTCTTT
CDR3 protein: CASSYRDRGPRTEAFF
J gene: TRBJ1-1
clone size: many
D gene: TRBD1
V gene: TRBV6-5

CDR3 DNA: TGTGCCTGGAGTGAAGGCTACTCGACACAGGCCAAAGAGACCCAGTACTTC
CDR3 protein: CAWSEGYSTQAKETQYF
J gene: TRBJ2-5
clone size: many
D gene: .
V gene: TRBV30

CDR3 DNA: TGTGCCAGCTCACCACCAGGGTCGCGTCCCGAGCAGTACTTC
CDR3 protein: CASSPPGSRPEQYF
J gene: TRBJ2-7
clone size: .
D gene: .
V gene: TRBV18

CDR3 DNA: TGCAGTGCTAGCTCAACCGGGACAGGGGCCTCCGAGCAGTACTTC
CDR3 protein: CSASSTGTGASEQYF
J gene: TRBJ2-7
clone size: few
D gene: TRBD1
V gene: TRBV20-1

CDR3 DNA: TGCAGTGCAGTATCACCCCGACAGGGAAGGGAGCAGTACTTC
CDR3 protein: CSAVSPRQGREQYF
J gene: TRBJ2-7
clone size: .
D gene: TRBD1
V gene: TRBV20-1

CDR3 DNA: TGCAGTGCTAGACCCCAGCGGGAGGGCCGGGAGACCCAGTACTTC
CDR3 protein: CSARPQREGRETQYF
J gene: TRBJ2-5
clone size: many
D gene: TRBD2
V gene: TRBV20-1